Following are 9 T cell receptor beta chains from one sample sequenced in a study of Ad26.COV2.S vaccination and SARS-CoV-2 variants. Treatment reported: roughly 18 received Ad26.COV2.S at low or high dose, single or two shots; several received placebo; per-sample allocation not given. Samples analyzed were those drawn on day 63 after the first vaccine or placebo injection. Using immunoSEQ multiplex PCR, the repertoire was profiled, and TCRdb retains in-frame clones only, with some absent. The sample lists about 440,000 clones; roughly 89% were seen once. The material was peripheral blood, obtained in a trial of Ad26.COV2.S vaccine versus placebo. Every receptor here comes from a person aged 18 to 59 who received the Ad26.COV2.S COVID-19 vaccine or a placebo.

The CDR3 nucleotides are TGCGCCAGCAGCCAAGTCCCGGGACTCGCTCGGGGTGAGCAGTTCTTC. Its protein product is CASSQVPGLARGEQFF. The genes are TRBV4-1 and TRBJ2-1, with D possibly TRBD2 on 6 matching bases. The germline gives CDR1 MGHRA, CDR2 YSYEKL. The CDR3 runs to 16 residues. The V gene lost 1 base and the J gene lost 9 bases, with 19 bases spanning the gap.

V usage is TRBV7-2 and J usage is TRBJ2-5; D is possibly TRBD1 or TRBD2 (5 bases each). Germline V gene data show CDR1 as SGHTA and CDR2 as FQGNSA. The CDR3 covers 14 residues. Trimming shortened V by 4 bases and J by 5 bases, and 14 bases separated the two germline ends. As DNA, the CDR3 is TGTGCCAGCAGCTCAAGGGACCTGGGGGAGACCCAGTACTTC. It is translated as CASSSRDLGETQYF.

This rearrangement joins TRBV28 to TRBJ1-1; D gene unclear. Germline CDR1 MDHEN, CDR2 SYDVKM. The CDR3 length is 14 residues. V dropped 6 bases and J dropped 2 bases, with 13 bases sitting between them. CDR3: CASSEVWSNTEAFF. In DNA, the CDR3 is TGTGCCAGCAGCGAGGTGTGGTCTAACACTGAAGCTTTCTTT.

The genes are TRBV19 and TRBJ2-1, with D possibly being TRBD1 (6 bases). CDR3 length: 13 residues. The V gene lost 1 base and the J gene lost 9 bases, with 10 bases spanning the gap. Germline assignment: CDR1 LNHDA and CDR2 SQIVND (reference sequence). The CDR3 region is CASSIVRGPEQFF. In DNA form, the CDR3 reads TGTGCCAGTAGTATAGTCAGGGGTCCTGAGCAGTTCTTC.

The chain employs TRBV7-2 and TRBJ1-6, with 9 bases lining up with TRBD1. The length of the CDR3 is 15 residues. Per the germline V gene, CDR1 is SGHTA and CDR2 is FQGNSA. The V gene end was trimmed by 3 bases and the J gene end by 7 bases; junction bases not matched to a gene: 4. Here the CDR3 DNA reads TGTGCCAGCAGCTTGTACAGGGGGCTAAATTCACCCCTCCACTTT. Translating it yields CASSLYRGLNSPLHF.

The table lists this clone with a count of one. The V gene is TRBV28, the J gene TRBJ2-1; D is possibly TRBD2 (7 bases). V was shortened by 7 bases and J by 4 bases, with 14 bases between the two germline ends. The CDR3 contains 14 residues. Germline CDR1 MDHEN, CDR2 SYDVKM. The CDR3 loop is CASNGGRGYNEQFF. The CDR3 bases are TGTGCCAGCAATGGAGGGAGGGGGTACAATGAGCAGTTCTTC.

The V and J genes are TRBV6-5 and TRBJ1-1, with 7 bases fitting TRBD1. J was trimmed by 4 bases and V by 3 bases; bases with no gene match: 5. The CDR3 has 14 amino acids. Germline lookup yields CDR1 MNHEY and CDR2 SVGAGI. This CDR3 reads CASSYTGAGTEAFF. The CDR3 DNA follows: TGTGCCAGCAGTTATACAGGGGCCGGCACTGAAGCTTTCTTT.

The chain uses TRBV11-2 and TRBJ1-6, with TRBD1 identical over 9 bases. The germline gives CDR1 SGHAT, CDR2 FQNNGV. CDR3 length: 15 amino acids. V dropped 4 bases and J dropped 7; count of bases not matched to a gene: 5. DNA for the CDR3: TGTGCCAGCAGCTCGGGGGACAGGGTGAATTCACCCCTCCACTTT. Translating it yields CASSSGDRVNSPLHF.

This clone showed up just a few times. V and J are TRBV19 and TRBJ2-3; 11 nucleotides agree with TRBD2. Germline V CDR1 and CDR2: LNHDA, SQIVND (reference sequence). V lost 6 bases and J lost 4; bases outside the gene matches: 12. The CDR3 is made up of 17 amino acids. The CDR3 DNA reads as TGTGCCAGTAGCCCGGGACTAGCGGACTCTTGGGCAGATACGCAGTATTTT. Translating gives CASSPGLADSWADTQYF.